This T cell receptor (beta chain) appears in the sequencing data of a study of blood T cell repertoires in COVID-19. In germline, CDR1 is SGHNT, CDR2 YENEEA. V lost 6 bases, J lost 6 bases, and 10 bases stayed unmatched. This CDR3 is 15 amino acids long. TCRdb's table, derived via immunoSEQ multiplex PCR, lists solely in-frame clones and lacks some. The sample shows 150,000 to 200,000 clones, roughly 89% of them seen only once. What was sequenced was PBMCs or T cells enriched from blood (not recorded which). The TCR sequence derives from a woman aged 35 to 49 with acute COVID-19. The chain recombines TRBV11-3 with TRBJ2-1, with 8 bases aligning to TRBD2. The CDR3 sequence: CASSFYPGGLNEQFF. CDR3 coding DNA: TGTGCCAGCAGTTTTTATCCGGGAGGGCTCAATGAGCAGTTCTTC.